The 19 T cell receptor beta chains reported below all come from one sample, sequenced in a study of blood T cell repertoires in COVID-19. The table came from immunoSEQ multiplex PCR; TCRdb's copy has only in-frame clones and leaves some out. This table has around 250,000 clones, approximately 85% appearing once. What was sequenced was peripheral blood. The receptors were sampled from a man older than 75 with acute or convalescent COVID-19.

This sequence joins TRBV6-2 or TRBV6-3 and TRBJ2-3; perhaps TRBD1 as D (6 bases). The CDR3 is made up of 12 amino acids. V was cut by 6 bases and J by 9 bases, with 13 bases left in between. Germline values: CDR1 MNHEY, CDR2 SVGEGT. Here the CDR3 reads CASSNRALTQYF. The CDR3 nucleotides read TGTGCCAGCAGCAACAGGGCTTTGACGCAGTATTTT.

In DNA, the CDR3 is TGCGCCAGCAGCCCGGGACTGACCAATTCACCCCTCCACTTT. Protein: CASSPGLTNSPLHF. The chain carries TRBV4-3 and TRBJ1-6, with a possible D match to TRBD1 (5 bases). The germline V and J ends were trimmed by 4 bases and 7 bases, with 11 bases remaining between them. The CDR3 is 14 residues long. Per the germline V gene, CDR1 is LGHNA and CDR2 is YSLEER.

The CDR3 DNA is TGCGCCAGCAGCCAAGTTTCCCAGGCCACCGGGGAGCTGTTTTTT. Its protein product is CASSQVSQATGELFF. The chain carries TRBV4-1 and TRBJ2-2; unclear D gene. There are 15 residues in the CDR3. The germline gives CDR1 MGHRA, CDR2 YSYEKL. With 1 base removed from V and 4 bases from J, the gap between germline ends came to 10 bases.

This chain uses TRBV9 with TRBJ1-6, with no clear D. Germline V lookup: CDR1 SGDLS, CDR2 YYNGEE. The CDR3 totals 16 residues. V lost 0 bases and J lost 5, with 12 bases in between. In DNA form, the CDR3 reads TGTGCCAGCAGCGTAGCTGGCACAGTCCATAATTCACCCCTCCACTTT. Translating it yields CASSVAGTVHNSPLHF.

The rearrangement links TRBV29-1 to TRBJ2-3; TRBD2 aligns across 8 bases. CDR3 length: 11 amino acids. Germline trimming cut 8 bases from V and 6 bases from J; bases unmatched to any gene: 4. Germline V lookup: CDR1 SQVTM, CDR2 ANQGSEA. CDR3 in DNA: TGCAGCAGCGGGGGTGGGGATACGCAGTATTTT. It codes for CSSGGGDTQYF.

V usage is TRBV6-5 and J usage is TRBJ2-1; 7 bases are a match to TRBD1. The CDR3 is 14 amino acids. Germline values: CDR1 MNHEY, CDR2 SVGAGI. J lost 5 bases, V lost 7 bases, and 8 bases had no gene match. The CDR3 DNA is TGTGCCAGCAATCTAGACAGGGTCAACAATGAGCAGTTCTTC. Residues: CASNLDRVNNEQFF.

V usage is TRBV21-1 and J usage is TRBJ2-7; the tabulated D call, TRBD1, remains unverified against the DNA. TRBV21-1 is shown as a pseudogene. This CDR3 has 16 amino acids. CDR3 DNA: TGTGCCAGCAGCGGCCGGCCGCCGGACAACCCCTACGAGCAGTACTTC. Translated, it gives CASSGRPPDNPYEQYF.

The CDR3 DNA reads TGTGCCAGCAGCCTCGGACTAGCGGGAAGCCAAGAGACCCAGTACTTC. Amino acids: CASSLGLAGSQETQYF. The rearrangement uses TRBV7-2 and TRBJ2-5, with 12 bases that match TRBD2. Trimming at V came to 5 bases and at J to 1 base, leaving 5 bases not matched to a gene. The germline CDR1 and CDR2 sequences are SGHTA and FQGNSA. There are 16 residues in the CDR3.

The chain links TRBV14 to TRBJ1-5, with 10 bases identical to TRBD1. Germline V gives CDR1 SGHDN, CDR2 FVKESK. The J segment lost 1 base and the V segment lost 1 base, leaving 7 bases of the junction unmatched. There are 18 residues in the CDR3. The chain's CDR3 is CASSQGGGQGSSNQPQHF. The CDR3 DNA reads as TGTGCCAGCAGCCAAGGAGGGGGACAGGGGTCGAGCAATCAGCCCCAGCATTTT.

The V gene is TRBV5-6, the J gene TRBJ1-2, with D tentatively TRBD1 (5 bases). V lost 0 bases and J lost 8, with 17 bases in between. The CDR3 consists of 15 residues. Germline-derived CDR1 and CDR2 are SGHDT and YYEEEE. In DNA form, the CDR3 reads TGTGCCAGCAGCTTGGTTGCGCGGCAGGGAAGGGGCTACACCTTC. This sequence encodes CASSLVARQGRGYTF.

This clone was seen more than once but under ten times. This chain connects TRBV7-2 to TRBJ1-5; maybe TRBD1 (6 bases). Looked up from germline, CDR1 is SGHTA and CDR2 is FQGNSA. CDR3 length: 14 residues. V was cut by 4 bases and J by 1 base, with 8 bases left in between. CDR3 sequence reads: CASSSGQSNQPQHF. In DNA form, the CDR3 reads TGTGCCAGCAGCTCCGGACAGAGCAATCAGCCCCAGCATTTT.

The V gene is TRBV12-3 or TRBV12-4, the J gene TRBJ1-5; TRBD1 is a possible D gene (5 bases). This CDR3 has 11 amino acids. Trimming removed 6 bases from V and 6 bases from J, with 6 bases in between. CDR3 in DNA: TGTGCCAGCAGCAGGGCTCAGCCCCAGCATTTT. Protein product: CASSRAQPQHF.

A few counts support this clone. The V gene is TRBV7-2, the J gene TRBJ1-5; the D gene is possibly TRBD1 (5 bases). Between the trimmed V and J ends, which lost 1 base and 5 bases, there was a span of 12 bases. The CDR3 consists of 15 residues. Germline CDR1 is SGHTA and CDR2 is FQGNSA. The CDR3 DNA follows: TGTGCCAGCAGCTTAGTGGGAGGGGCCGATCAGCCCCAGCATTTT. Translation gives CASSLVGGADQPQHF.

V usage is TRBV5-1 and J usage is TRBJ2-3; perhaps TRBD2 as D (6 bases). Per the germline V gene, CDR1 is SGHRS and CDR2 is YFSETQ. The CDR3 is 17 residues long. Trimming stripped 1 base from V and 2 bases from J, with 17 bases between. The CDR3 sequence: CASSLNPGTALTDTQYF. The DNA of the CDR3 is TGCGCCAGCAGCTTGAACCCCGGGACTGCCCTCACAGATACGCAGTATTTT.

This clone was observed once. This chain's CDR3 is CASSLDRLNEKLFF. In nucleotides, the CDR3 is TGTGCCAGCAGTCTGGACAGGCTTAATGAAAAACTGTTTTTT. The chain joins TRBV28 to TRBJ1-4; 7 bases match TRBD1. The germline CDR1 and CDR2 sequences are MDHEN and SYDVKM. The CDR3 is made up of 14 amino acids. V shed 5 bases, J shed 4 bases, and the junction held 4 bases outside the gene matches. Variable domain in full (rest from reference TRBV28 and TRBJ1-4): DVKVTQSSRYLVKRTGEKVFLECVQDMDHENMFWYRQDPGLGLRLIYFSYDVKMKEKGDIPEGYSVSREKKERFSLILESASTNQTSMYLCASSLDRLNEKLFFGSGTQLSVL.

The V call is TRBV6-6, the J call TRBJ2-3; 10 bases line up with TRBD2. The trim removed 5 bases at V and 2 bases at J, leaving 7 bases unmatched. CDR3 size: 16 residues. Germline V CDR1 and CDR2: MNHNY, SVGAGI (reference sequence). The CDR3 protein is CASSRLAGRFTDTQYF. The CDR3 nucleotides are TGTGCCAGCAGTCGACTAGCGGGCCGCTTCACAGATACGCAGTATTTT.

The V gene is TRBV3-1 (or the pseudogene TRBV3-2), the J gene TRBJ1-2; tentatively, D is TRBD1 (5 bases). Germline loops: CDR1 LGHDT, CDR2 YNNKEL (reference sequence). Deletions cut 4 bases from V and 6 bases from J, with 12 bases between. CDR3 length: 13 amino acids. CDR3 region: CASSPGGSNGYTF. CDR3 bases: TGTGCCAGCAGCCCGGGGGGGTCGAATGGCTACACCTTC.

A word on this clone: The same CDR3 arises from other DNA sequences in this sample as well. This sequence joins TRBV29-1 and TRBJ2-5, with D possibly TRBD2 on 5 matching bases. The CDR3 runs 12 residues. The V end was cut by 2 bases, the J end by 5 bases, with 9 bases between. Germline CDR1 reads SQVTM; CDR2 reads ANQGSEA. DNA for the CDR3: TGCAGCGTTGAAAAAGGAGGCGAGACCCAGTACTTC. It translates to CSVEKGGETQYF.

CDR3 sequence (DNA): TGTGCCAGCAGCCCCAGCGGGAGGCACACAGATACGCAGTATTTT. Translation: CASSPSGRHTDTQYF. The rearrangement uses TRBV11-3 and TRBJ2-3, with 9 positions matching TRBD2. V was pared by 5 bases and J by 2 bases, with 5 bases of the junction left unmatched. Germline-derived CDR1 and CDR2 are SGHNT and YENEEA. The CDR3 consists of 15 residues.